One and the same sample provided the 25 T cell receptor beta chains below, sequenced in a study of identical twins. Each CDR3 protein gets one entry after TCRdb re-called the 5' RACE reads with MiXCR. The sample contains hundreds of thousands of distinct CDR3 sequences, over 5% of which appear only once. Sequenced input: naive T cells sorted from blood. The receptors come from a man aged 18 to 29 in good health.

The sample holds a few counts of this clonotype. The V gene is TRBV11-2, the J gene TRBJ2-4; 10 nucleotides agree with TRBD1. The CDR3 runs to 19 residues. V lost 5 bases and J lost 3; bases outside the gene matches: 16. CDR1 and CDR2 (germline): SGHAT, FQNNGV. CDR3 DNA: TGTGCCAGCAGCCCGCAGGCTGGGACAGGGGAGGCTGTCAAAAACATTCAGTACTTC. Translating gives CASSPQAGTGEAVKNIQYF.

The V call is TRBV2, the J call TRBJ2-1; the D call may be TRBD1 or TRBD2 (5 bases each). Germline-derived CDR1 and CDR2 are SNHLY and FYNNEI. Trimming left V 11 bases short and J 8 bases short, with 22 bases between. The CDR3 totals 14 residues. CDR3 DNA: TGTGCCGGGGCCCGGGGCTCCCCCCTGGATGAGCAGTTCTTC. Its protein is CAGARGSPLDEQFF.

This clonotype was recorded a few times. V gene TRBV12-5 combines with J gene TRBJ1-5, with 10 bases fitting TRBD1. The germline V gene encodes CDR1 LGHNT and CDR2 FRNRAP. The CDR3 is made up of 16 amino acids. V dropped 3 bases and J dropped 6; count of bases not matched to a gene: 8. CDR3 sequence: CASGLAGTGDGQPQHF. For the CDR3, the DNA is TGTGCTAGTGGTTTAGCCGGGACAGGGGATGGTCAGCCCCAGCATTTT.

The sample holds many counts of this clonotype. In DNA, the CDR3 is TGTGCCACCAGTGACCCTGGGCGAAACACTGAAGCTTTCTTT. Translating it yields CATSDPGRNTEAFF. The J gene is TRBJ1-1, the V gene TRBV24-1, with D unclear. Trimming removed 4 bases from V and 2 bases from J, with 10 bases in between. The germline V gene encodes CDR1 KGHDR and CDR2 SFDVKD. This CDR3 is 14 amino acids long.

This clonotype was found many times. The rearrangement uses TRBV5-1 and TRBJ2-5; 8 nucleotides line up with TRBD2. This CDR3 contains 14 residues. CDR1 and CDR2 (germline): SGHRS, YFSETQ. The ends lost 3 bases at V and 5 bases at J; junction bases unmatched: 6. CDR3 loop: CASSSGTSRETQYF. The CDR3 DNA reads as TGCGCCAGCAGCTCCGGGACTAGTAGGGAGACCCAGTACTTC. The variable domain in full, with the rest retrieved from reference TRBV5-1 and TRBJ2-5, is KAGVTQTPRYLIKTRGQQVTLSCSPISGHRSVSWYQQTPGQGLQFLFEYFSETQRNKGNFPGRFSGRQFSNSRSEMNVSTLELGDSALYLCASSSGTSRETQYFGPGTRLLVL.

V and J are TRBV12-3 or TRBV12-4 and TRBJ2-2; 10 nucleotides agree with TRBD1. V lost 5 bases, J lost 3 bases, and 12 bases stayed unmatched. The CDR3 has 18 residues. CDR3 sequence reads: CASSLRDRGFEYTGELFF. The CDR3 nucleotides read TGTGCCAGCAGTCTACGGGACAGGGGATTTGAGTACACCGGGGAGCTGTTTTTT.

This clonotype was detected ten times or more. The V call is TRBV20-1, the J call TRBJ2-7, with D tentatively TRBD1 (5 bases). Germline values: CDR1 DFQATT, CDR2 SNEGSKA (reference sequence). V was clipped by 5 bases and J by 0 bases, with 17 bases between them. The CDR3 loop spans 15 amino acids. This CDR3 is CSARYYRLISYEQYF. CDR3 sequence (DNA): TGCAGTGCTCGGTATTACAGGCTGATCTCCTACGAGCAGTACTTC.

The V and J genes are TRBV12-2 and TRBJ2-7; TRBD1, the D gene given by the table, was not confirmed from the DNA. TRBV12-2 is marked as a pseudogene. The CDR3 totals 18 residues. In nucleotides, the CDR3 is TGTGCAAGTCGCTTACAAAGCGTCCGGGACGGAATGGAGTGGGAGCAGTACGTC. This sequence encodes CASRLQSVRDGMEWEQYV.

Many counts were recorded for this clonotype. V usage is TRBV7-9 and J usage is TRBJ2-1; 12 bases are a match to TRBD2. V shed 3 bases and J 1 base; nucleotides not matched to a gene: 1. The CDR3 spans 16 residues. From germline, CDR1 is SEHNR and CDR2 FQNEAQ (reference sequence). The DNA for the CDR3 is TGTGCCAGCAGCTTGACTAGCGGGAGATCCTACAATGAGCAGTTCTTC. This gives the protein CASSLTSGRSYNEQFF.

This clonotype occurred many times. The J gene is TRBJ2-5, the V gene TRBV6-5, with 12 bases aligning to TRBD2. The germline gives CDR1 MNHEY, CDR2 SVGAGI. The CDR3 contains 17 residues. After removal of 4 bases from V and 0 bases from J, the junction contained 6 bases not matched to a gene. CDR3 coding DNA: TGTGCCAGCAGTTCCCCCCGGACTAGCGGGAACCAAGAGACCCAGTACTTC. It codes for CASSSPRTSGNQETQYF.

This clonotype has a handful of counts. The V and J genes are TRBV24-1 and TRBJ1-2; D gene unclear. V dropped 6 bases and J dropped 0 bases, with 7 bases sitting between them. CDR3 length: 13 amino acids. CDR1 KGHDR and CDR2 SFDVKD come from the germline V gene. Written as DNA, the CDR3 is TGTGCCACCAGTTTCGCGACTAACTATGGCTACACCTTC. This sequence encodes CATSFATNYGYTF.

In regard to this clonotype: As the CDR3 is not closed by the conserved phenylalanine or tryptophan, this likely results from a read error. It is unclear where the CDR3 begins or ends on the DNA, so no DNA is shown, and the CDR3 is as TCRdb lists it. The rearrangement uses TRBV12-3 or TRBV12-4 and TRBJ2-1. The CDR3 length is 12 residues, termini included. The CDR3 loop reads CASSVTVNEHFY.

This chain links TRBV12-3 or TRBV12-4 with TRBJ2-1, with D hard to call. CDR3 length: 11 residues. The V end was cut by 2 bases, the J end by 10 bases, with 6 bases between. The CDR3 region is CASSLRWEQFF. The CDR3 DNA follows: TGTGCCAGCAGTTTAAGGTGGGAGCAGTTCTTC.

Ten or more counts support this clonotype. The chain employs TRBV5-1 and TRBJ2-7; D unclear. Per the germline V gene, CDR1 is SGHRS and CDR2 is YFSETQ. The CDR3 spans 13 residues. With 5 bases removed from V and 6 bases from J, the gap between germline ends came to 15 bases. CDR3 nucleotide sequence: TGCGCCAGCAGTTCTGCGGTTTTCCCCGAGCAGTACTTC. It translates to CASSSAVFPEQYF.

This clonotype was recorded many times. The V and J genes are TRBV5-1 and TRBJ2-7; 10 bases match TRBD2. V shed 0 bases and J 5 bases; nucleotides not matched to a gene: 5. CDR3 size: 15 residues. CDR1 is SGHRS, CDR2 YFSETQ, per germline. The DNA of the CDR3 is TGCGCCAGCAGCTTGGCCAAGCTAGCGGGGGACGAGCAGTACTTC. Translation gives CASSLAKLAGDEQYF.

This clonotype was counted between two and nine times. The chain carries TRBV25-1 and TRBJ2-5; 9 bases fit TRBD2. The CDR3 is 14 residues long. Germline CDR1 reads MGHDK; CDR2 reads SYGVNS. V dropped 3 bases and J dropped 4; count of bases not matched to a gene: 3. The CDR3 here is CASSEVLAGETQYF. The CDR3 nucleotides read TGTGCCAGCAGTGAGGTACTAGCGGGAGAGACCCAGTACTTC.

This clonotype came up a few times. V usage is TRBV2 and J usage is TRBJ2-5; the D is unclear. Germline CDR1 reads SNHLY; CDR2 reads FYNNEI. There are 12 residues in the CDR3. Deletions cut 2 bases from V and 5 bases from J, with 6 bases between. The CDR3 nucleotides read TGTGCCAGCAGTGAATACTTTGAGACCCAGTACTTC. As protein: CASSEYFETQYF.

This clonotype was observed a handful of times. A read error may account for a junction end that differs from germline. The gene calls are TRBV7-2 and TRBJ2-2, with TRBD2 matching 10 bases. The germline CDR1 and CDR2 sequences are SGHTA and FQGNSA. CDR3 length: 18 amino acids. The CDR3 is CPSSSRLAGVTGTGELFF. CDR3 coding DNA: TGTCCCAGCAGCTCTAGGCTAGCGGGAGTCACCGGAACCGGGGAGCTGTTTTTT.

The chain carries TRBV25-1 and TRBJ1-1, with D unresolved. This CDR3 region has 12 residues. The ends were cut back, 3 bases at V and 8 bases at J, with 10 bases in the middle. Germline loops: CDR1 MGHDK, CDR2 SYGVNS. In DNA form, the CDR3 reads TGTGCCAGCAGTGATTGGGGTTCCGAAGCTTTCTTT. It is translated as CASSDWGSEAFF.

The chain uses TRBV7-9 and TRBJ2-1, with 8 bases lining up with TRBD2. Trimming cost V 5 bases and J 8 bases; bases outside gene matches: 11. Germline V lookup: CDR1 SEHNR, CDR2 FQNEAQ (reference sequence). CDR3 length: 15 residues. This CDR3 is CASSHGAGGFDEQFF. The DNA for the CDR3 is TGTGCCAGCAGCCATGGGGCGGGAGGATTTGATGAGCAGTTCTTC.

This clonotype has more than one count but fewer than ten. The J gene is TRBJ1-4, the V gene TRBV27; perhaps TRBD1 as D (6 bases). The CDR3 loop spans 17 amino acids. Germline CDR1 is MNHEY and CDR2 is SMNVEV (reference sequence). V lost 6 bases to trimming and J lost 7 bases, with 24 bases between them. CDR3: CASRGPVRGARGEKLFF. CDR3 nucleotides: TGTGCCAGCAGAGGGCCGGTTAGGGGGGCTCGGGGTGAAAAACTGTTTTTT.

V gene TRBV15 combines with J gene TRBJ1-3; D not certain. This CDR3 is built from 17 residues. Germline V lookup: CDR1 LNHNV, CDR2 YYDKDF (reference sequence). V was pared by 0 bases and J by 2 bases, with 14 bases between. The CDR3 DNA reads as TGTGCCACCAGCAGAGATTCAGGACCCGGACCTGGAAACACCATATATTTT. It codes for CATSRDSGPGPGNTIYF.

This clonotype was counted at least ten times. The genes are TRBV29-1 and TRBJ2-2, with a weak D call TRBD1 (7 bases). Germline-derived CDR1 and CDR2 are SQVTM and ANQGSEA. The length of the CDR3 is 14 residues. Trimming took off 4 bases at V and 5 bases at J, with 14 bases between the two ends. The CDR3 DNA is TGCAGCGTTGGGAGGGGGCGTTTGACCGGGGAGCTGTTTTTT. The encoded protein is CSVGRGRLTGELFF.

This clonotype showed up just a few times. The V and J genes are TRBV20-1 and TRBJ1-5; TRBD1 aligns across 10 bases. CDR1 is DFQATT, CDR2 SNEGSKA, per germline (reference sequence). There are 15 residues in the CDR3. V was clipped by 0 bases and J by 10 bases; unmatched bases: 9. CDR3 sequence (DNA): TGCAGTGCTAGAGATCACGGGACAGGGGTCGACCCCCAGCATTTT. This sequence encodes CSARDHGTGVDPQHF.

This clonotype was seen repeatedly, ten times or more. This sequence joins TRBV6-2 or TRBV6-3 and TRBJ1-5, with a weak D call TRBD1 (5 bases). The CDR3 contains 13 residues. V lost 4 bases and J 8 bases, leaving 12 bases between the germline ends. Germline V lookup: CDR1 MNHEY, CDR2 SVGEGT. The CDR3 region is CASSSGGIEPQHF. The CDR3 nucleotides read TGTGCCAGCAGTTCTGGGGGGATAGAGCCCCAGCATTTT.